These T cell receptor beta chains were read from a single sample in a study of shared clonotypes between healthy human individuals. Clones were sequenced by immunoSEQ multiplex PCR, and TCRdb holds only the in-frame ones, with some missing. The sample lists about 2.1 million clones; roughly 95% were seen once. The sequenced sample was naive CD8+ T cells from PBMCs. The receptor source for this set is a man aged 18 to 30 in good health. Some clones in this sample may be carry-over from other donors' samples. Each CDR3 is given with its conserved first and last residue. A D gene is named only where the DNA matches it firmly. Expanded clones get a size class; other rows say once, few or many, or leave the size out.

size	D	J	V	DNA	CDR3
NA	NA	TRBJ2-3	TRBV4-1	TGCGCCAGCAGCCAAGTCCCGGGCGGCCGGAGGGACACAGATACGCAGTATTTT	CASSQVPGGRRDTDTQYF
NA	TRBD2	TRBJ2-3	TRBV15	TGTGCCACCAGCAGGAGCGGGAGGGCCCCCACAGATACGCAGTATTTT	CATSRSGRAPTDTQYF
NA	TRBD1	TRBJ2-7	TRBV19	TGTGCCAGTAGTATAGGAAGCGGGACAGGGACCTACGAGCAGTACTTC	CASSIGSGTGTYEQYF
once	TRBD1	TRBJ1-1	TRBV9	TGTGCCAGCAGCGTAGGGGGACAGGATGAAGCTTTCTTT	CASSVGGQDEAFF
NA	NA	TRBJ2-7	TRBV15	TGTGCCACCAGCAGAGATAGAGAGGAAGACGAGCAGTACTTC	CATSRDREEDEQYF
NA	NA	TRBJ2-1	TRBV6-1	TGTGCCAGCAGTGAAGATTTCCTAAGCTCCTACAATGAGCAGTTCTTC	CASSEDFLSSYNEQFF
NA	NA	TRBJ2-7	TRBV25-1	TGTGCCAGCAGTGGGGGCGTTAAAAAAAGGGAAGGCTACGAGCAGTACTTC	CASSGGVKKREGYEQYF
NA	NA	TRBJ2-2	TRBV6-1	TGTGCCAGCACTCCTGAGCGCGGCGGGGAGCTGTTTTTT	CASTPERGGELFF
NA	NA	TRBJ2-1	TRBV4-3	TGCGCCAGCAGCCAAGAACGGCTGGGGGGACTCAATGAGCAGTTCTTC	CASSQERLGGLNEQFF
once	TRBD1	TRBJ2-2	TRBV4-1	TGCGCCAGCAGCCTAAGGGACAGGGATAACGGGGAGCTGTTTTTT	CASSLRDRDNGELFF
NA	NA	TRBJ2-2	TRBV21-1	TGTGCCAGCAGCAAATTCTTTGCAGTGTCGAACACCGGGGAGCTGTTTTTT	CASSKFFAVSNTGELFF
NA	TRBD1	TRBJ2-3	TRBV5-1	TGCGCCAGCAGCTTGGAAGGGACAGGGGGCACAGATACGCAGTATTTT	CASSLEGTGGTDTQYF
NA	NA	TRBJ2-1	TRBV7-6	TGTGCCAGCAGCTTAGGAATAAGCGTTGGGCTTTACAATGAGCAGTTCTTC	CASSLGISVGLYNEQFF
NA	TRBD2	TRBJ2-7	TRBV4-1	TGCGCCAGCAGCCAAGGAGCGGGGGCCTCCTACGAGCAGTACTTC	CASSQGAGASYEQYF
NA	TRBD2	TRBJ2-3	TRBV5-1	TGCGCCAGCAGCATGAAGCAACTAGCGGGAGTGGCAGATACGCAGTATTTT	CASSMKQLAGVADTQYF
NA	NA	TRBJ1-5	TRBV6-1	TGTGCCAGCAGTGGTACTGGAGTCTATAGCAATCAGCCCCAGCATTTT	CASSGTGVYSNQPQHF
NA	NA	TRBJ2-1	TRBV27	TGTGCCAGCAGTTCGTTGGCCGAGCAGTTCTTC	CASSSLAEQFF
NA	TRBD2	TRBJ2-3	TRBV30	TGTGCCTGGAGTGTCTCGCTAGCGGGCCGATCAGATACGCAGTATTTT	CAWSVSLAGRSDTQYF
NA	NA	TRBJ1-2	TRBV27	TGTGCCAGCAGCTTGTATCAGGGGAGTAACTATGGCTACACCTTC	CASSLYQGSNYGYTF
NA	TRBD2	TRBJ2-5	TRBV30	TGTGCCTGGAGTGTAAGGCTAGCGGGAGGTAAAGAGACCCAGTACTTC	CAWSVRLAGGKETQYF
NA	NA	TRBJ1-2	TRBV19	TGTGCCAGTAGTCAGGATGGGCCAGGCGGCTATGGCTACACCTTC	CASSQDGPGGYGYTF
once	NA	TRBJ2-1	TRBV29-1	TGCAGCGTTGATCAGGACTCCAATGAGCAGTTCTTC	CSVDQDSNEQFF
NA	NA	TRBJ2-7	TRBV27	TGTGCCAGCAGTTTAAAGGTTCGAGGCAGGGTGGCCGAGCAGTACTTC	CASSLKVRGRVAEQYF
once	TRBD1	TRBJ1-1	TRBV2	TGTGCCAGCAGCGACAGGGATAGCACTGAAGCTTTCTTT	CASSDRDSTEAFF
NA	NA	TRBJ2-6	TRBV15	TGTGCCACCAGCAGAGATCTAGGCGAAGCTAGCTCTGGGGCCAACGTCCTGACTTTC	CATSRDLGEASSGANVLTF
once	NA	TRBJ2-7	TRBV6-1	TGTGCCAGCAGTGAAGGGCACAGGAGTTCCTACGAGCAGTACTTC	CASSEGHRSSYEQYF